This T cell receptor (beta chain) was obtained from a study of control samples from healthy donors and cancer patients. This clone was observed a single time. The table came from immunoSEQ multiplex PCR; TCRdb's copy has only in-frame clones and leaves some out. Seen here are approximately 44,000 clones, approximately 70% observed once, and the top ten hold 17%. The V end was cut by 5 bases, the J end by 2 bases, with 22 bases between. This CDR3 is 17 amino acids long. Germline values: CDR1 KGHSH, CDR2 LQKENI. The sample taken for sequencing was formalin-fixed, paraffin-embedded tissue. The TCR originated in a male donor with melanoma. The V gene is TRBV18, the J gene TRBJ2-7; possibly TRBD1 for D (5 bases). The CDR3, as DNA: TGTGCCAGCTCAAAGGTCAGGGTGGCGCTGGACACCTACGAGCAGTACTTC. This encodes CASSKVRVALDTYEQYF.